This T cell receptor (beta chain) derives from a study of blood T cell repertoires in COVID-19. TCRdb's table, derived via immunoSEQ multiplex PCR, lists solely in-frame clones and lacks some. The sample records around 99,000 clones, about 78% being singletons. This clone appeared once. Deletions cut 6 bases from V and 1 base from J, with 16 bases between. CDR3 length equals 15 residues. Germline CDR1 is SGHRS and CDR2 is YFSETQ. This sequence was found in a human donor in a cohort sampled during active or convalescent COVID-19. The material sequenced was peripheral blood. The chain uses TRBV5-1 and TRBJ1-1; TRBD1 might be the D (5 bases). DNA of the CDR3: TGCGCCAGCACCTTTGCTCAGGGATCGAACACTGAAGCTTTCTTT. Amino acids: CASTFAQGSNTEAFF.